This TCR beta chain was captured by sequencing in a study of blood T cell repertoires in COVID-19. The V and J ends lost 3 bases and 6 bases respectively, with 15 bases between them. The V gene's germline CDR1 is KGHSH and CDR2 LQKENI. The CDR3 extends over 15 amino acids. This table comes from immunoSEQ multiplex PCR, and its TCRdb copy is limited to in-frame clones, with some not included. This sample carries about 270,000 clones, about 82% of them seen once, and the ten largest clones take roughly 6.2%. V usage is TRBV18 and J usage is TRBJ2-1, with D possibly TRBD2 on 7 matching bases. This TCR derives from a woman over 75 with COVID-19, enrolled during active disease. Input material: peripheral blood. CDR3 nucleotide sequence: TGTGCCAGCTCACCGTACCAGGGAGGGGGCAATGAGCAGTTCTTC. Residues: CASSPYQGGGNEQFF. Combining the CDR3 with reference TRBV18 and TRBJ2-1 gives the whole variable domain NAGVMQNPRHLVRRRGQEARLRCSPMKGHSHVYWYRQLPEEGLKFMVYLQKENIIDESGMPKERFSAEFPKEGPSILRIQQVVRGDSAAYFCASSPYQGGGNEQFFGPGTRLTVL.